These 8 T cell receptor beta chains were all obtained from the same sample, sequenced in a study of blood T cells in healthy people across ages. The use of a sample-barcoded 5' primer and a J-beta primer mix characterized a second PCR of roughly 7 to 12 cycles. TCRdb ran MiXCR on the 5' RACE reads and lists one entry per CDR3 protein. The sample records some 710,000 distinct CDR3 sequences, 35% to 60% being singletons. The sequencing sample was made of blood. The receptors originated from a man older than 75 in good health.

This clonotype has more than one count but fewer than ten. V is TRBV6-6 and J is TRBJ2-1, with D uncertain. Germline values: CDR1 MNHNY, CDR2 SVGAGI (reference sequence). Deletions cut 4 bases from V and 7 bases from J, with 8 bases between. The CDR3 totals 12 residues. CDR3 residues: CASSWSQNEQFF. For the CDR3, the DNA is TGTGCCAGCAGTTGGAGCCAGAATGAGCAGTTCTTC.

The V gene is TRBV12-3 or TRBV12-4, the J gene TRBJ2-3, with TRBD2 identical over 8 bases. Germline trimming cut 10 bases from V and 8 bases from J; bases unmatched to any gene: 8. The CDR3 is made up of 12 amino acids. The CDR3 region is CATGGAGGTQYF. The DNA for the CDR3 is TGTGCCACAGGCGGGGCGGGGGGTACGCAGTATTTT.

This clonotype was counted a few times. The V gene is TRBV7-2, the J gene TRBJ2-1, with TRBD2 matching over 7 bases. Germline V gene sequence: CDR1 SGHTA, CDR2 FQGNSA. With 8 bases clipped from V and 5 bases from J, the junction kept 9 bases outside the gene matches. This CDR3 has 14 residues. In DNA form, the CDR3 reads TGTGCCAGCCTTCCGGGACTACACGACAATGAGCAGTTCTTC. This translates into CASLPGLHDNEQFF.

The V and J genes are TRBV12-3 or TRBV12-4 and TRBJ2-7; D may correspond to TRBD1 or TRBD2 (5 bases each). The CDR3 has 14 amino acids. Trimming stripped 5 bases from V and 2 bases from J, with 13 bases between. The CDR3 here is CASSRRGLPYEQYF. The CDR3 bases are TGTGCCAGCAGTCGACGGGGCCTTCCCTACGAGCAGTACTTC.

The rearrangement joins TRBV19 to TRBJ1-2, with a possible D match to TRBD1 (6 bases). Trimming removed 7 bases at V and 4 bases at J, with 13 bases between. CDR1 is LNHDA and CDR2 is SQIVND in the germline V gene (reference sequence). CDR3 length: 13 amino acids. CDR3 nucleotide sequence: TGTGCCAGTACCCCGGACAGCTTCTATGGCTACACCTTC. It specifies CASTPDSFYGYTF.

The chain has TRBV27 and TRBJ1-6; D gene uncertain. V shed 0 bases and J shed 0 bases, with 3 bases lying between them. There are 15 residues in the CDR3. The germline V gene encodes CDR1 MNHEY and CDR2 SMNVEV (reference sequence). The CDR3 loop is CASSLSSSYNSPLHF. CDR3 sequence (DNA): TGTGCCAGCAGTTTATCGAGCTCCTATAATTCACCCCTCCACTTT.

This clonotype was recorded a few times. The chain couples TRBV28 to TRBJ1-5; no firm D call. V was pared by 4 bases and J by 1 base, with 5 bases between. This CDR3 is 13 amino acids long. Germline CDR1 MDHEN, CDR2 SYDVKM. The CDR3 region has the DNA TGTGCCAGCAGTTCCCCCAGCAATCAGCCCCAGCATTTT. Residues: CASSSPSNQPQHF. The complete variable domain, with remaining parts taken from reference TRBV28 and TRBJ1-5, reads DVKVTQSSRYLVKRTGEKVFLECVQDMDHENMFWYRQDPGLGLRLIYFSYDVKMKEKGDIPEGYSVSREKKERFSLILESASTNQTSMYLCASSSPSNQPQHFGDGTRLSIL.

This clonotype occurred a few times. J is TRBJ2-3 and V is TRBV28; a weak D match, TRBD2 (5 bases). This CDR3 has 16 amino acids. The V gene lost 3 bases and the J gene lost 2 bases, with 15 bases spanning the gap. Germline V lookup: CDR1 MDHEN, CDR2 SYDVKM. CDR3 in amino acids: CASSFDGLDFTDTQYF. The DNA of the CDR3 is TGTGCCAGCAGTTTCGATGGACTCGACTTCACAGATACGCAGTATTTT.